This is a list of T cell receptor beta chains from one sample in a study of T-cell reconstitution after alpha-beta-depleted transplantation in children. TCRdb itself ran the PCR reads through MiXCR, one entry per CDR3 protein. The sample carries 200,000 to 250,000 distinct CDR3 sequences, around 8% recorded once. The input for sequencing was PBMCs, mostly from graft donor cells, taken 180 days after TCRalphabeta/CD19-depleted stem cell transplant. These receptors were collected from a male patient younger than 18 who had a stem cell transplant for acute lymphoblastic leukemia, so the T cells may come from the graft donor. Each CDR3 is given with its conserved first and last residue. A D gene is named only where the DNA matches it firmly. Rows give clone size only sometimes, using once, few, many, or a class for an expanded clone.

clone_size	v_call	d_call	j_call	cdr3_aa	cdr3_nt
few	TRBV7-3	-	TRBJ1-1	CASRIRSNTEAFF	TGTGCCAGCAGAATAAGATCAAACACTGAAGCTTTCTTT
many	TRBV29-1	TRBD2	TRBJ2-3	CSVVWASGIDTQYF	TGCAGCGTTGTCTGGGCTAGCGGAATAGATACGCAGTATTTT
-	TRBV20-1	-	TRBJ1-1	CSARNPPGRIPMNTEAFF	TGCAGTGCTAGAAACCCCCCCGGGAGGATCCCGATGAACACTGAAGCTTTCTTT
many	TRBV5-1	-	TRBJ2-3	CASSSGTFTDTQYF	TGCGCCAGCAGCTCGGGAACTTTCACAGATACGCAGTATTTT
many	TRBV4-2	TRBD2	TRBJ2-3	CASSRHSGVDVDTQYF	TGTGCCAGCAGCCGGCATAGCGGGGTTGATGTAGATACGCAGTATTTT
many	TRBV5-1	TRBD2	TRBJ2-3	CASSLWGLAGVSTDTQYF	TGCGCCAGCAGCTTGTGGGGACTAGCGGGAGTATCTACAGATACGCAGTATTTT
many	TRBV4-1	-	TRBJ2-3	CASSQDLGRDTQYF	TGCGCCAGCAGCCAGGACCTAGGGAGGGATACGCAGTATTTT
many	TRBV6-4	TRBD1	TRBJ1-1	CASTSRLLTQGAAGAFF	TGTGCCAGCACCTCCCGGCTCCTGACACAGGGGGCGGCGGGAGCTTTCTTT
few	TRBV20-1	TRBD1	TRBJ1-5	CSAGTGITHQPQHF	TGCAGTGCAGGGACAGGGATTACTCATCAGCCCCAGCATTTT
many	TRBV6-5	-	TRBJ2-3	CASSYSTGYTDTQYF	TGTGCCAGCAGTTACTCGACTGGCTACACAGATACGCAGTATTTT
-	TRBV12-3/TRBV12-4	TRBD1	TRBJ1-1	CASSLRGGGQGGLNTEAFF	TGTGCCAGCAGTTTAAGGGGCGGGGGACAGGGAGGGCTGAACACTGAAGCTTTCTTT
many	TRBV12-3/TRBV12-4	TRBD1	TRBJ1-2	CASSFRGGAGGGYTF	TGTGCCAGCAGTTTTCGAGGGGGGGCAGGGGGCGGCTACACCTTC
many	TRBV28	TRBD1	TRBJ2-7	CASSRDSGQGYEQYF	TGTGCCAGCAGCCGGGACTCGGGACAGGGCTACGAGCAGTACTTC
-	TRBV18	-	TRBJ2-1	CASSPLARISYNEQFF	TGTGCCAGCTCTCCTCTAGCGCGCATCTCCTACAATGAGCAGTTCTTC
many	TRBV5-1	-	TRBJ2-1	CASSLVDGALEFF	TGCGCCAGCAGCTTGGTGGACGGAGCGTTAGAGTTCTTC
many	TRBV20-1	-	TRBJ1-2	CSASHIRGRSPLDYGYTF	TGCAGTGCTAGTCATATCCGGGGCCGTTCCCCTTTAGACTATGGCTACACCTTC
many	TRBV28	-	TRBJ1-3	CASSSLGVGGNTIYF	TGTGCCAGCAGCTCCCTGGGGGTCGGGGGAAACACCATATATTTT
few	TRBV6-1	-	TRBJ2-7	CASSATDYEQYF	TGTGCCAGCAGTGCAACAGACTACGAGCAGTACTTC
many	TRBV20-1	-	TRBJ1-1	CSARDSIGDRAFF	TGCAGTGCTAGAGATTCAATCGGGGATCGAGCTTTCTTT
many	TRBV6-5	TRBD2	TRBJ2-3	CASSFLAGGLTDTQYF	TGTGCCAGCAGTTTCCTAGCGGGGGGGCTCACAGATACGCAGTATTTT